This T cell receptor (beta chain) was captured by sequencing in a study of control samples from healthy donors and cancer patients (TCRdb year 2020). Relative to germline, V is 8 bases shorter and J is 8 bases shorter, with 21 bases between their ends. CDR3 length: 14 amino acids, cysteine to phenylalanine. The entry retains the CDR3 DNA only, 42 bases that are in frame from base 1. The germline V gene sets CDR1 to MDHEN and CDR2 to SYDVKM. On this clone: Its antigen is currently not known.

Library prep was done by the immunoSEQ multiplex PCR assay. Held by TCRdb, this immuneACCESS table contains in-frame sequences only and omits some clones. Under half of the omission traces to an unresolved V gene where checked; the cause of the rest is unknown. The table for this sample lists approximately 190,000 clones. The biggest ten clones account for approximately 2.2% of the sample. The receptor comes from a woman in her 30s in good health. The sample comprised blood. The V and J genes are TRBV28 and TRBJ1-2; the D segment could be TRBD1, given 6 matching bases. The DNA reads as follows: TGTGCCAGCCCGGGGAGTTGGGACATAAACGGCTACACCTTC. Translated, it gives CASPGSWDINGYTF.